This T cell receptor beta chain was identified in a study of persistence of HIV-infected CD4 T cells. As for this clone: Antigen specificity is unknown.

The germline V gene encodes CDR1 GTSNPN and CDR2 SVGIG (reference sequence). Trimming removed 5 bases from V and 6 bases from J, with 9 bases in between. There are 11 residues in the CDR3. Sequencing used immunoSEQ version 4 in survey mode. Generated by immunoSEQ multiplex PCR, the TCRdb table keeps only in-frame clones and is missing some. The sample lists approximately 18,000 clones, around three fifths occurring once. Overlapping HIV-1 Gag 15-mer peptides at approximately 1 ug per peptide per mL were used. Sorting selected CD4+ T cells upregulating both CD40 ligand and CD69. An approximately 19-hour stimulation of CD8-depleted PBMCs used anti-CD28/CD49d costimulation, CD40-blocking antibody and enfuvirtide.

The starting material was CD4+ T cells sorted from PBMCs after roughly 20-hour stimulation, obtained from a patient who received antiretroviral therapy. This chain joins TRBV30 and TRBJ2-3; D is possibly TRBD1 (5 bases). The receptor comes from an adult woman with HIV who was CMV-seropositive. CDR3 nucleotide sequence: TGTGCCTGGGGAAAGGGGGATACGCAGTATTTT. It specifies CAWGKGDTQYF.